This TCR beta chain was sequenced in a study of identical twins. Whole-study findings and limits: Models underestimated out-of-frame TCR alpha sharing in monozygotic twins. Cross-sectional statistics underpinned the conclusions; the same donors were not followed.

Details on this clonotype: What it binds is unknown.

Germline CDR1 SEHNR, CDR2 FQNEAQ (reference sequence). V dropped 5 bases and J dropped 5 bases, with 18 bases sitting between them. The CDR3 runs to 15 residues. In TCRdb, the 5' RACE reads were re-called with MiXCR into one record per CDR3 protein. Of 700,000 or so distinct CDR3 sequences in the sample, 8.6% were seen once. The sample also formed part of further work on yellow fever vaccine responses in identical twins. In that study: In identical twins, vaccine T cell responses appeared partly shared and partly individual.

The gene calls are TRBV7-9 and TRBJ2-5, with TRBD2 as a possible D gene (5 bases). Sequenced sample: PBMCs. This receptor was obtained from a woman between 18 and 30 years old in good health. The CDR3 protein is CASSPRGVGSETQYF. The CDR3 nucleotides read TGTGCCAGCAGCCCTCGGGGAGTGGGAAGCGAGACCCAGTACTTC.